This is a list of T cell receptor beta chains from one sample in a study of neoadjuvant anti-PD-1 for oral cavity cancer. Repertoires were generated with immunoSEQ multiplex PCR, while TCRdb's copy carries only in-frame clones and drops some. The table has about 9,800 clones, around 60% seen once. Here the sequenced sample was PBMCs, taken after nivolumab (anti-PD-1) treatment. Receptors originate from a person aged 40 to 85 with oral cavity squamous cell carcinoma. CDR3s include the opening cysteine and the closing phenylalanine or tryptophan. The order of the fields is D gene, V gene, CDR3 length, J gene, clone size, CDR3 protein, CDR3 DNA. A D gene is named only where the DNA matches it firmly. Expanded clones are given a class, and other clones once, few, many or no size at all.

d_call: -
v_call: TRBV18
cdr3_length: 14
j_call: TRBJ2-2
clone_size: -
cdr3_aa: CASSPGTRTGELFF
cdr3_nt: TGTGCCAGCTCACCTGGAACCCGGACCGGGGAGCTGTTTTTT

d_call: -
v_call: TRBV28
cdr3_length: 12
j_call: TRBJ1-2
clone_size: few
cdr3_aa: CASSLEGYGYTF
cdr3_nt: TGTGCCAGCAGTTTGGAGGGATATGGCTACACCTTC

d_call: -
v_call: TRBV19
cdr3_length: 14
j_call: TRBJ1-5
clone_size: few
cdr3_aa: CASKRTDPYQPQHF
cdr3_nt: TGTGCCAGTAAGAGGACAGATCCCTATCAGCCCCAGCATTTT

d_call: -
v_call: TRBV10-3
cdr3_length: 15
j_call: TRBJ1-4
clone_size: few
cdr3_aa: CAISESGGPNEKLFF
cdr3_nt: TGTGCCATCAGTGAGTCGGGGGGCCCTAATGAAAAACTGTTTTTT

d_call: -
v_call: TRBV28
cdr3_length: 15
j_call: TRBJ2-7
clone_size: -
cdr3_aa: CASSPIGQGLYEQYF
cdr3_nt: TGTGCCAGCAGTCCCATTGGGCAGGGCCTCTACGAGCAGTACTTC

d_call: -
v_call: TRBV5-4
cdr3_length: 15
j_call: TRBJ1-2
clone_size: -
cdr3_aa: CASSLTGRVNYGYTF
cdr3_nt: TGTGCCAGCAGCCTTACAGGGAGGGTTAACTATGGCTACACCTTC

d_call: -
v_call: TRBV5-1
cdr3_length: 14
j_call: TRBJ1-1
clone_size: -
cdr3_aa: CASRFQGENTEAFF
cdr3_nt: TGCGCCAGCCGTTTTCAGGGTGAGAACACTGAAGCTTTCTTT

d_call: TRBD1
v_call: TRBV9
cdr3_length: 16
j_call: TRBJ2-2
clone_size: -
cdr3_aa: CASSYYQGASTGELFF
cdr3_nt: TGTGCCAGCAGCTATTATCAGGGGGCGAGCACCGGGGAGCTGTTTTTT

d_call: TRBD1
v_call: TRBV29-1
cdr3_length: 14
j_call: TRBJ2-1
clone_size: -
cdr3_aa: CSTTGILSYNEQFF
cdr3_nt: TGCAGCACGACAGGGATACTGTCCTACAATGAGCAGTTCTTC

d_call: -
v_call: TRBV7-2
cdr3_length: 14
j_call: TRBJ2-7
clone_size: -
cdr3_aa: CASSARLFPYEQYF
cdr3_nt: TGTGCCAGCAGCGCCCGACTATTCCCCTACGAGCAGTACTTC

d_call: TRBD1
v_call: TRBV7-8
cdr3_length: 18
j_call: TRBJ2-6
clone_size: -
cdr3_aa: CASSPGTEFSSGANVLTF
cdr3_nt: TGTGCCAGCAGCCCGGGGACAGAATTTAGCTCTGGGGCCAACGTCCTGACTTTC

d_call: -
v_call: TRBV18
cdr3_length: 14
j_call: TRBJ2-2
clone_size: -
cdr3_aa: CASSITTGTGELFF
cdr3_nt: TGTGCCAGCTCTATTACTACGGGTACCGGGGAGCTGTTTTTT

d_call: TRBD1
v_call: TRBV7-8
cdr3_length: 14
j_call: TRBJ2-7
clone_size: -
cdr3_aa: CASSRQGVTYEQYF
cdr3_nt: TGTGCCAGCAGCCGACAGGGGGTCACCTACGAGCAGTACTTC

d_call: -
v_call: TRBV5-8
cdr3_length: 15
j_call: TRBJ2-1
clone_size: -
cdr3_aa: CASSLAGDYYNEQFF
cdr3_nt: TGTGCCAGCAGCTTGGCAGGGGACTATTACAATGAGCAGTTCTTC

d_call: TRBD1
v_call: TRBV5-4
cdr3_length: 14
j_call: TRBJ1-2
clone_size: few
cdr3_aa: CASSHQTGAYGYTF
cdr3_nt: TGTGCCAGCAGCCACCAGACAGGGGCTTATGGCTACACCTTC

d_call: -
v_call: TRBV18
cdr3_length: 16
j_call: TRBJ2-6
clone_size: -
cdr3_aa: CASSPLGVSGANVLTF
cdr3_nt: TGTGCCAGCTCACCACTTGGGGTCTCTGGGGCCAACGTCCTGACTTTC

d_call: -
v_call: TRBV5-4
cdr3_length: 15
j_call: TRBJ2-2
clone_size: -
cdr3_aa: CRWSGRTPNTGELFF
cdr3_nt: TGTCGCTGGTCCGGCAGGACCCCGAACACCGGGGAGCTGTTTTTT

d_call: -
v_call: TRBV7-3
cdr3_length: 13
j_call: TRBJ2-2
clone_size: -
cdr3_aa: CASSEFNTGELFF
cdr3_nt: TGTGCCAGCAGCGAGTTTAACACCGGGGAGCTGTTTTTT

d_call: -
v_call: TRBV5-1
cdr3_length: 13
j_call: TRBJ2-7
clone_size: -
cdr3_aa: CASSLSSGIEQYF
cdr3_nt: TGCGCCAGCAGCTTGAGTTCGGGTATCGAGCAGTACTTC

d_call: TRBD1
v_call: TRBV2
cdr3_length: 16
j_call: TRBJ2-2
clone_size: -
cdr3_aa: CASSPDRGLGTGELFF
cdr3_nt: TGTGCCAGCAGTCCGGACAGGGGGCTAGGCACCGGGGAGCTGTTTTTT

d_call: -
v_call: TRBV5-5
cdr3_length: 14
j_call: TRBJ2-1
clone_size: -
cdr3_aa: CASSTESSYNEQFF
cdr3_nt: TGTGCCAGCAGCACAGAGAGCTCCTACAATGAGCAGTTCTTC

d_call: -
v_call: TRBV6-5
cdr3_length: 13
j_call: TRBJ1-1
clone_size: -
cdr3_aa: CASSYSGKQEAFF
cdr3_nt: TGTGCCAGCAGTTACTCGGGGAAGCAGGAGGCTTTCTTT

d_call: -
v_call: TRBV4-1
cdr3_length: 12
j_call: TRBJ1-5
clone_size: -
cdr3_aa: CASSQGNKPQHF
cdr3_nt: TGCGCCAGCAGCCAAGGGAACAAACCCCAGCATTTT